Listed below are T cell receptor beta chains from one sample, sequenced in a study of cytomegalovirus exposure and HLA in healthy donors. Profiling relied on immunoSEQ multiplex PCR, and the TCRdb table lists in-frame clones only, not all of them. The table has around 63,000 clones, around four fifths seen once. Sequenced input: PBMCs. Receptors originate from a woman in her 30s in good health and CMV-seronegative. CDR3s include the opening cysteine and the closing phenylalanine or tryptophan. The D gene is left open where the match is weak. Rows may omit the clone size; those that give it use once, few, many or a size class.

d_call,v_call,cdr3_length,j_call,clone_size,cdr3_aa,cdr3_nt
TRBD1,TRBV7-2,15,TRBJ1-1,-,CASSPNGQGNTEAFF,TGTGCCAGCAGCCCGAACGGACAGGGGAACACTGAAGCTTTCTTT
TRBD2,TRBV5-4,17,TRBJ2-2,once,CASSRPGTSGSTGELFF,TGTGCCAGCAGCCGTCCCGGGACTAGCGGGAGCACCGGGGAGCTGTTTTTT
TRBD1,TRBV29-1,12,TRBJ1-2,-,CSAPTGDGGYTF,TGCAGCGCCCCGACAGGGGATGGCGGCTACACCTTC
TRBD1,TRBV7-2,14,TRBJ1-6,-,CASSFRTGDSPLHF,TGTGCCAGCAGCTTCCGGACAGGGGATTCACCCCTCCACTTT
-,TRBV4-1,16,TRBJ1-2,few,CASSPLQQGDNYGYTF,TGCGCCAGCAGCCCGCTTCAACAGGGTGATAACTATGGCTACACCTTC
-,TRBV28,16,TRBJ1-1,-,CASTATPPGDDTEAFF,TGTGCCAGCACCGCTACGCCCCCAGGGGACGACACTGAAGCTTTCTTT
TRBD2,TRBV18,16,TRBJ2-1,few,CASSDRGLAGGNEQFF,TGTGCCAGCTCAGATCGGGGACTAGCGGGGGGCAATGAGCAGTTCTTC
-,TRBV6-1,16,TRBJ2-7,-,CASSGASGDFSYEQYF,TGTGCCAGCAGTGGGGCGTCAGGTGATTTCTCCTACGAGCAGTACTTC
TRBD1,TRBV30,13,TRBJ1-2,once,CAWREGQGDGYTF,TGTGCCTGGAGGGAAGGACAGGGAGATGGCTACACCTTC
-,TRBV7-2,15,TRBJ2-3,-,CASSLALGGPDTQYF,TGTGCCAGCAGCTTAGCGCTCGGCGGCCCAGATACGCAGTATTTT
TRBD1,TRBV7-9,14,TRBJ1-4,-,CASSDIRQGEKLFF,TGTGCCAGCAGCGATATTCGACAGGGTGAAAAACTGTTTTTT
-,TRBV6-6,12,TRBJ1-1,-,CASSPSNREAFF,TGTGCCAGCAGCCCGAGCAACAGGGAAGCTTTCTTT
TRBD1,TRBV6-6,16,TRBJ1-4,-,CASRPTGAATNEKLFF,TGTGCCAGCAGACCGACAGGGGCGGCAACTAATGAAAAACTGTTTTTT
-,TRBV4-3,17,TRBJ2-2,-,CASSQESPVANTGELFF,TGCGCCAGCAGCCAAGAAAGTCCAGTCGCGAACACCGGGGAGCTGTTTTTT
-,TRBV7-2,12,TRBJ1-2,once,CASRKDQGTYTF,TGTGCCAGCAGAAAAGACCAGGGGACCTACACCTTC
-,TRBV1,14,TRBJ1-5,-,CTSSQDTGDQPQHF,TGCACCAGCAGCCAAGATACAGGGGATCAGCCCCAGCATTTT
-,TRBV5-1,15,TRBJ2-3,-,CASSLGPGMVNTQYF,TGCGCCAGCAGCTTGGGGCCGGGAATGGTGAATACGCAGTATTTT
-,TRBV19,17,TRBJ1-5,-,CASSIRNRANSNQPQHF,TGTGCCAGTAGTATAAGGAACAGGGCAAATAGCAATCAGCCCCAGCATTTT
-,TRBV9,13,TRBJ1-1,-,CASSPLALTEAFF,TGTGCCAGCAGCCCCTTGGCCCTCACTGAAGCTTTCTTT
TRBD2,TRBV29-1,19,TRBJ2-1,-,CSATQAGGLGRHSYNEQFF,TGCAGCGCTACCCAGGCGGGAGGGTTGGGTCGACACTCCTACAATGAGCAGTTCTTC
-,TRBV7-9,15,TRBJ2-1,-,CASSLATARYNEQFF,TGTGCCAGCAGCTTAGCTACAGCCCGCTACAATGAGCAGTTCTTC
-,TRBV6-6,14,TRBJ1-1,few,CASRSGLIRTEAFF,TGTGCCAGCAGAAGCGGACTAATTCGCACTGAAGCTTTCTTT